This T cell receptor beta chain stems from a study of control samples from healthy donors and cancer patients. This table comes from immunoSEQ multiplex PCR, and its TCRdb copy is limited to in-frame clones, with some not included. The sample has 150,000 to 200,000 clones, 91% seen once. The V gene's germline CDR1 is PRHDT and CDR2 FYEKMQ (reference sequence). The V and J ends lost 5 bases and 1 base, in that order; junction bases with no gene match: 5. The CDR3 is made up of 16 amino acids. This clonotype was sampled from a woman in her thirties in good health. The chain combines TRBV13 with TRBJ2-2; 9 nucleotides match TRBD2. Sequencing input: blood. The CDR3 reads CASSPKTSGNTGELFF. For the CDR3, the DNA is TGTGCCAGCAGCCCTAAGACTAGCGGGAACACCGGGGAGCTGTTTTTT. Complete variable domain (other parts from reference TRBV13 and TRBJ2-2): AAGVIQSPRHLIKEKRETATLKCYPIPRHDTVYWYQQGPGQDPQFLISFYEKMQSDKGSIPDRFSAQQFSDYHSELNMSSLELGDSALYFCASSPKTSGNTGELFFGEGSRLTVL.